Listed here are 23 T cell receptor beta chains from one sample, sequenced in a study of blood T cell repertoires in COVID-19. Repertoires were generated with immunoSEQ multiplex PCR, while TCRdb's copy carries only in-frame clones and drops some. The data contain approximately 150,000 clones, approximately 84% of them seen just once; the ten biggest clones take up about 5%. Sequenced: peripheral blood. The receptors here all came from a human donor in a cohort sampled during active COVID-19.

The rearrangement uses TRBV5-1 and TRBJ2-5; tentative D call: TRBD2 (7 bases). Trimming pared 4 bases from V and 5 bases from J, leaving 18 bases between. CDR1 SGHRS and CDR2 YFSETQ come from the germline V gene. This CDR3 is 15 amino acids long. The chain's CDR3 is CASSTNQQGGETQYF. DNA for the CDR3: TGCGCCAGCAGCACGAACCAACAGGGAGGGGAGACCCAGTACTTC.

By its share, this clone is medium-sized (0.01 to 0.1%). V usage is TRBV7-9 and J usage is TRBJ1-2; D uncertain. Germline values: CDR1 SEHNR, CDR2 FQNEAQ (reference sequence). V lost 1 base and J lost 0, with 9 bases in between. The CDR3 totals 15 residues. The CDR3: CASSLDLDPNYGYTF. As DNA, the CDR3 is TGTGCCAGCAGCTTAGACCTAGACCCTAACTATGGCTACACCTTC.

This clone has a handful of counts. The gene calls are TRBV9 and TRBJ1-5, with D tentatively TRBD1 (6 bases). Germline CDR1 is SGDLS and CDR2 is YYNGEE. This CDR3 contains 15 residues. Trimming pared 0 bases from V and 5 bases from J, leaving 12 bases between. The CDR3 nucleotides read TGTGCCAGCAGCGTAGGGGGGGGGCGCGATCAGCCCCAGCATTTT. Encoded protein: CASSVGGGRDQPQHF.

V and J are TRBV2 and TRBJ2-2; 7 bases agree with TRBD2. The germline gives CDR1 SNHLY, CDR2 FYNNEI. V was pared by 7 bases and J by 2 bases, with 4 bases of the junction left unmatched. The CDR3 contains 14 residues. The CDR3 here is CASKSGTNTGELFF. In nucleotides, the CDR3 is TGTGCCAGCAAAAGCGGGACCAACACCGGGGAGCTGTTTTTT.

The chain links TRBV5-6 to TRBJ1-1; D may be TRBD1 (5 bases). V dropped 3 bases and J dropped 1 base, with 7 bases sitting between them. CDR3 length equals 13 residues. CDR1 is SGHDT, CDR2 YYEEEE, per germline. Here the CDR3 reads CASSWGENTEAFF. The DNA for the CDR3 is TGTGCCAGCAGCTGGGGGGAGAACACTGAAGCTTTCTTT.

The table lists this clone with a count of one. The V and J genes are TRBV7-2 and TRBJ2-7; 12 bases match TRBD2. Germline assignment: CDR1 SGHTA and CDR2 FQGNSA. The CDR3 extends over 18 amino acids. Losses at the gene ends were 6 bases for V and 0 bases for J; bases not matched to a gene: 12. CDR3 region: CASSLATSGGVSSYEQYF. The CDR3 nucleotides read TGTGCCAGCAGTTTGGCGACTAGCGGGGGCGTAAGCTCCTACGAGCAGTACTTC.

This sequence joins TRBV2 and TRBJ2-2; 7 bases line up with TRBD2. The germline gives CDR1 SNHLY, CDR2 FYNNEI. V was pared by 4 bases and J by 7 bases, with 6 bases of the junction left unmatched. The CDR3 loop spans 14 amino acids. CDR3 in DNA: TGTGCCAGCAGTGTGGAGCGGGATATCGGGGAGCTGTTTTTT. It encodes CASSVERDIGELFF.

This chain connects TRBV4-1 to TRBJ1-1, with D unclear. Germline CDR1 is MGHRA and CDR2 is YSYEKL. Trimming stripped 0 bases from V and 5 bases from J, with 22 bases between. The CDR3 loop spans 18 amino acids. CDR3 nucleotide sequence: TGCGCCAGCAGCCAAGACTTCCCGATTCAGCGGAGCAGAACTGAAGCTTTCTTT. Translated: CASSQDFPIQRSRTEAFF.

V and J are TRBV2 and TRBJ2-7; 7 bases match TRBD1. The V gene end was trimmed by 7 bases and the J gene end by 7 bases; junction bases not matched to a gene: 10. CDR3 size: 13 residues. In germline, CDR1 is SNHLY, CDR2 FYNNEI. CDR3 coding DNA: TGTGCCAGCACCGCGACAGGGTGGGATGAGCAGTACTTC. Translated: CASTATGWDEQYF.

V gene TRBV5-8 combines with J gene TRBJ2-3, with D tentatively TRBD2 (5 bases). The V end lost 3 bases, the J end lost 2 bases, and 19 bases lay between the germline ends. Germline lookup yields CDR1 SGHTS and CDR2 YDEGEE. The CDR3 is made up of 17 amino acids. Here the CDR3 reads CASSSQRSIGATDTQYF. The CDR3 bases are TGTGCCAGCAGCTCCCAGCGGTCAATTGGAGCCACAGATACGCAGTATTTT.

The CDR3 spells CASTATGNQPQHF. DNA for the CDR3: TGTGCCAGCACCGCGACAGGAAATCAGCCCCAGCATTTT. The chain employs TRBV12-3 or TRBV12-4 and TRBJ1-5; D is possibly TRBD1 (6 bases). V dropped 7 bases and J dropped 4 bases, with 11 bases sitting between them. This CDR3 is 13 amino acids long.

The V call is TRBV9, the J call TRBJ1-5, with 8 nucleotides matching TRBD1. CDR3 length: 14 amino acids. The V segment lost 4 bases and the J segment 8 bases; nucleotides outside the gene matches: 8. Germline lookup yields CDR1 SGDLS and CDR2 YYNGEE. The CDR3 is CASSFTGGVEPQHF. CDR3 in DNA: TGTGCCAGCAGCTTCACAGGGGGGGTGGAGCCCCAGCATTTT.

The rearrangement links TRBV5-1 to TRBJ1-1; 7 bases agree with TRBD1. Germline lookup yields CDR1 SGHRS and CDR2 YFSETQ. The CDR3 runs 17 residues. With V trimmed by 1 base and J by 4 bases, 13 bases remained unmatched. CDR3 sequence: CASSLFAYSGGSTEAFF. The CDR3 coding sequence is TGCGCCAGCAGCTTGTTCGCATACTCAGGGGGGTCCACTGAAGCTTTCTTT.

In DNA, the CDR3 is TGTGCCAGTAGCCCTAGGACAGGTTTTAGCAATCAGCCCCAGCATTTT. Translation: CASSPRTGFSNQPQHF. V usage is TRBV19 and J usage is TRBJ1-5, with 7 bases matching TRBD1. The V gene's germline CDR1 is LNHDA and CDR2 SQIVND (reference sequence). V shed 6 bases, J shed 0 bases, and the junction held 8 bases outside the gene matches. The CDR3 covers 16 residues. Drawing the rest from reference TRBV19 and TRBJ1-5, the complete variable domain is DGGITQSPKYLFRKEGQNVTLSCEQNLNHDAMYWYRQDPGQGLRLIYYSQIVNDFQKGDIAEGYSVSREKKESFPLTVTSAQKNPTAFYLCASSPRTGFSNQPQHFGDGTRLSIL.

The chain is built from TRBV11-2 and TRBJ1-4, with a weak D call TRBD1 (5 bases). In germline, CDR1 is SGHAT, CDR2 FQNNGV. This CDR3 is built from 14 residues. Trimming shortened V by 6 bases and J by 9 bases, and 17 bases separated the two germline ends. In DNA, the CDR3 is TGTGCCAGCAGTCGGGTTCAGGGATGGCAAAAACTGTTTTTT. It specifies CASSRVQGWQKLFF.

This chain uses TRBV5-1 with TRBJ2-6; D call uncertain. CDR3 size: 16 residues. Germline V gene data show CDR1 as SGHRS and CDR2 as YFSETQ. V was shortened by 2 bases and J by 0 bases, with 9 bases between the two germline ends. The CDR3 region is CASSLSLGSGANVLTF. CDR3 nucleotides: TGCGCCAGCAGCTTATCCCTAGGCTCTGGGGCCAACGTCCTGACTTTC.

The chain is built from TRBV29-1 and TRBJ2-3; 7 nucleotides align to TRBD2. V lost 3 bases and J lost 6; bases outside the gene matches: 3. The germline V gene has CDR1 SQVTM and CDR2 ANQGSEA. The length of the CDR3 is 12 residues. CDR3 DNA sequence: TGCAGCGTTGATCAGGGAGGGGATACGCAGTATTTT. Amino acids: CSVDQGGDTQYF.

This clone has just a few counts. The chain is built from TRBV25-1 and TRBJ1-6; TRBD1 aligns across 7 bases. V was pared by 6 bases and J by 9 bases, with 8 bases of the junction left unmatched. Germline V gene lookup returns CDR1 MGHDK and CDR2 SYGVNS. CDR3 length: 14 amino acids. CDR3 coding DNA: TGTGCCAGCAGCGGACAGGATTGGGCTTCACCCCTCCACTTT. Residues: CASSGQDWASPLHF.

The chain couples TRBV11-1 to TRBJ2-1; D not certain. Trimming took off 2 bases at V and 6 bases at J, with 14 bases between the two ends. This CDR3 has 15 residues. Germline CDR1 is SGHAT and CDR2 is FQDESV (reference sequence). The chain's CDR3 is CASSLIRSQGNEQFF. The CDR3 nucleotides read TGTGCCAGCAGCTTAATTCGTAGCCAAGGCAATGAGCAGTTCTTC.

This chain links TRBV12-3 or TRBV12-4 with TRBJ1-2; D might be TRBD1 (5 bases). The CDR3 runs 11 residues. Trimming removed 5 bases from V and 8 bases from J, with 9 bases in between. CDR3 sequence: CASSRGEGYTF. The CDR3 bases are TGTGCCAGCAGTCGGGGGGAAGGCTACACCTTC.

This chain connects TRBV28 to TRBJ2-3, with TRBD1 matching over 7 bases. The CDR3 contains 17 residues. Trimming took 5 bases from V and 1 from J; bases not matched to a gene: 12. Germline V gene lookup returns CDR1 MDHEN and CDR2 SYDVKM. The CDR3 DNA reads as TGTGCCAGCAGTCATCAATCATGGGACAGAGGCACAGATACGCAGTATTTT. It codes for CASSHQSWDRGTDTQYF. The variable domain in full, completed from reference TRBV28 and TRBJ2-3, reads DVKVTQSSRYLVKRTGEKVFLECVQDMDHENMFWYRQDPGLGLRLIYFSYDVKMKEKGDIPEGYSVSREKKERFSLILESASTNQTSMYLCASSHQSWDRGTDTQYFGPGTRLTVL.

V and J are TRBV6-5 and TRBJ2-1; the match to TRBD2 covers 8 bases. V trimming: 8 bases; J trimming: 6 bases; junction bases outside the gene matches: 9. The CDR3 sequence is 14 residues long. The germline gives CDR1 MNHEY, CDR2 SVGAGI. CDR3 sequence reads: CASQRTSRSNEQFF. The CDR3 nucleotides are TGTGCCAGCCAGCGGACTAGCCGATCCAATGAGCAGTTCTTC.

This chain joins TRBV7-2 and TRBJ2-2; D is perhaps TRBD1 (6 bases). The V gene lost 4 bases and the J gene lost 5 bases, with 11 bases spanning the gap. The CDR3 is made up of 14 amino acids. Germline CDR1 and CDR2: SGHTA and FQGNSA. CDR3 sequence: CASSSGVGTGELFF. For the CDR3, the DNA is TGTGCCAGCAGCTCAGGGGTTGGGACCGGGGAGCTGTTTTTT.